The entry that follows covers one TCR beta chain sequence. Its antigen is currently unknown. The CDR3 is 14 amino acids. Germline V gives CDR1 LNHDA, CDR2 SQIVND (reference sequence). This sample was included in a study of CD8 T cells in cerebrospinal fluid in Alzheimer's disease. Study summary: Two single-cell methods, plate-based nested PCR and droplet-based sequencing, assessed CSF clonal expansion.

Biomarkers including neurofilament, amyloid-beta and tau confirmed neurodegeneration in the patients. TCRdb re-called the 10x single-cell sequencing reads and shows each CDR3 protein once, DNA omitted. Reported are about 1,500 distinct CDR3 sequences; the ten largest clones contain about 5.2%. Study-level results: No causal link between EBV and Alzheimer's follows from EBV-specific cerebrospinal fluid TCRs, authors warned. Expanded clones of at least 3% were commoner in Alzheimer's patients than healthy subjects.

The source is a human donor with Alzheimer's disease. Sequenced material: cerebrospinal fluid. This chain connects TRBV19 to TRBJ1-1. The chain's CDR3 is CASITTGASPRAFF.